Below are 23 T cell receptor beta chains sequenced from a single sample in a study of blood T cell repertoires in COVID-19. Only in-frame clones appear in the TCRdb table, and some are missing; sequencing was by immunoSEQ multiplex PCR. The repertoire holds around 220,000 clones, under 85% seen once, with approximately 8% in the top ten. Sequencing used peripheral blood. The source is a woman at least 80 years old with COVID-19, enrolled during active disease.

The chain couples TRBV11-2 to TRBJ2-5; D might be TRBD2 (6 bases). Germline V lookup: CDR1 SGHAT, CDR2 FQNNGV. V gave up 5 bases and J gave up 4 bases, with 20 bases separating them. The CDR3 extends over 16 amino acids. The CDR3 bases are TGTGCCAGCAGCCCCCGAGGCGGGGTTATCGGAGAGACCCAGTACTTC. It is translated as CASSPRGGVIGETQYF.

The chain recombines TRBV3-1 (or the pseudogene TRBV3-2) with TRBJ2-2; maybe TRBD2 (6 bases). Trimming took off 2 bases at V and 3 bases at J, with 19 bases between the two ends. The CDR3 sequence is 18 residues long. Germline CDR1 and CDR2: LGHDT and YNNKEL (reference sequence). DNA of the CDR3: TGTGCCAGCAGCCAACAGCGCCCAGTCACGGGGGACACCGGGGAGCTGTTTTTT. Translating it yields CASSQQRPVTGDTGELFF.

Remarks on this clone: Other DNA variants within this sample encode the same CDR3. This sequence joins TRBV5-1 and TRBJ2-1; 7 bases line up with TRBD2. Germline-derived CDR1 and CDR2 are SGHRS and YFSETQ. CDR3 length: 15 residues. J lost 4 bases, V lost 0 bases, and 4 bases had no gene match. The CDR3 DNA is TGCGCCAGCAGCTTGGAGGCGGGAGCATACAATGAGCAGTTCTTC. It translates to CASSLEAGAYNEQFF.

This chain joins TRBV5-1 and TRBJ2-1; 8 nucleotides agree with TRBD2. This CDR3 has 16 amino acids. With 0 bases clipped from V and 4 bases from J, the junction kept 6 bases outside the gene matches. Germline CDR1 reads SGHRS; CDR2 reads YFSETQ. CDR3 amino acids: CASSLAAGGGYNEQFF. The CDR3 DNA sequence: TGCGCCAGCAGCTTGGCCGCGGGAGGTGGATACAATGAGCAGTTCTTC.

V and J are TRBV15 and TRBJ1-2, with no clear D. Germline V gene sequence: CDR1 LNHNV, CDR2 YYDKDF (reference sequence). The CDR3 is made up of 15 amino acids. V lost 1 base and J lost 8, with 17 bases in between. CDR3 protein: CATSRVMEAGRGYTF. CDR3 DNA sequence: TGTGCCACCAGCAGAGTGATGGAGGCAGGCCGCGGCTACACCTTC.

The chain links TRBV18 to TRBJ1-4; 8 nucleotides agree with TRBD1. Unmatched junction bases numbered 6, after V lost 5 bases and J lost 7 bases. The CDR3 covers 14 residues. Germline-derived CDR1 and CDR2 are KGHSH and LQKENI. CDR3 in amino acids: CASSSRTGTEKLFF. CDR3 coding DNA: TGTGCCAGCTCATCGAGGACAGGGACTGAAAAACTGTTTTTT.

This clone was counted a single time. The chain joins TRBV29-1 to TRBJ1-4, with D unclear. The germline V and J ends were trimmed by 7 bases and 7 bases, with 16 bases remaining between them. Looked up from germline, CDR1 is SQVTM and CDR2 is ANQGSEA. This CDR3 is 13 amino acids long. The CDR3 bases are TGCAGCGCCATTGGGCAGGCCCCTGAAAAACTGTTTTTT. As protein: CSAIGQAPEKLFF.

The chain is built from TRBV7-3 and TRBJ2-5; 7 bases are shared with TRBD1. The CDR3 spans 17 residues. V shed 3 bases and J 6 bases; nucleotides not matched to a gene: 16. From germline, CDR1 is SGHTA and CDR2 FQGTGA. CDR3 amino acids: CASSFGVPDRYNQTQYF. Here the CDR3 DNA reads TGTGCCAGCAGCTTCGGGGTTCCGGACAGGTACAACCAGACCCAGTACTTC. The whole variable domain, remainder taken from reference TRBV7-3 and TRBJ2-5, is GAGVSQTPSNKVTEKGKYVELRCDPISGHTALYWYRQSLGQGPEFLIYFQGTGAADDSGLPNDRFFAVRPEGSVSTLKIQRTERGDSAVYLCASSFGVPDRYNQTQYFGPGTRLLVL.

V is TRBV24-1 and J is TRBJ1-4; the match to TRBD1 covers 7 bases. V trimming: 4 bases; J trimming: 3 bases; junction bases outside the gene matches: 4. The CDR3 contains 15 residues. From germline, CDR1 is KGHDR and CDR2 SFDVKD. This chain's CDR3 is CATSEGGQSNEKLFF. For the CDR3, the DNA is TGTGCCACCAGTGAAGGGGGACAGTCTAATGAAAAACTGTTTTTT.

This chain uses TRBV7-8 with TRBJ2-1, with D tentatively TRBD2 (5 bases). Trimming removed 5 bases from V and 0 bases from J, with 14 bases in between. CDR1 and CDR2 from the germline V gene are SGHVS and FQNEAQ. This CDR3 is built from 16 residues. In nucleotides, the CDR3 is TGTGCCAGCAGCCTCTTCCCGGGAACCTCCTACAATGAGCAGTTCTTC. Protein product: CASSLFPGTSYNEQFF.

V usage is TRBV5-1 and J usage is TRBJ2-1; 9 positions match TRBD2. Germline CDR1 reads SGHRS; CDR2 reads YFSETQ. J lost 7 bases, V lost 2 bases, and 10 bases had no gene match. The CDR3 contains 16 residues. The CDR3 DNA reads TGCGCCAGCAGCTTCTTAGCGGGGGCGGGCCGAAATGAGCAGTTCTTC. Encoded protein: CASSFLAGAGRNEQFF.

This chain uses TRBV7-3 with TRBJ2-5; D gene ambiguous. Germline values: CDR1 SGHTA, CDR2 FQGTGA. V lost 3 bases, J lost 2 bases, and 7 bases lay in between. The CDR3 covers 13 residues. The CDR3 nucleotides read TGTGCCAGCAGCTTCTCTAAACAAGAGACCCAGTACTTC. The encoded protein is CASSFSKQETQYF. Complete variable domain (other parts from reference TRBV7-3 and TRBJ2-5): GAGVSQTPSNKVTEKGKYVELRCDPISGHTALYWYRQSLGQGPEFLIYFQGTGAADDSGLPNDRFFAVRPEGSVSTLKIQRTERGDSAVYLCASSFSKQETQYFGPGTRLLVL.

The count of this clone is one. V is TRBV5-1 and J is TRBJ2-2; 7 bases are shared with TRBD2. CDR1 SGHRS and CDR2 YFSETQ come from the germline V gene. The CDR3 runs 15 residues. V trimming: 4 bases; J trimming: 4 bases; junction bases outside the gene matches: 7. The CDR3: CASSVGRESTGELFF. DNA for the CDR3: TGCGCCAGCAGCGTTGGGCGGGAGAGCACCGGGGAGCTGTTTTTT.

The V and J genes are TRBV15 and TRBJ2-3, with D possibly TRBD1 on 6 matching bases. Germline-derived CDR1 and CDR2 are LNHNV and YYDKDF (reference sequence). CDR3 length: 12 residues. V was trimmed by 0 bases and J by 13 bases, leaving 11 bases between them. CDR3 region: CATSREGGMEYF. The CDR3, as DNA: TGTGCCACCAGCAGAGAAGGGGGTATGGAGTATTTT.

The chain recombines TRBV20-1 with TRBJ1-4, with 8 bases aligning to TRBD1. Germline CDR1 DFQATT, CDR2 SNEGSKA (reference sequence). With 3 bases clipped from V and 5 bases from J, the junction kept 5 bases outside the gene matches. The CDR3 sequence is 14 residues long. The DNA of the CDR3 is TGCAGTGCTAGTTTGGGACAGGAGAATGAAAAACTGTTTTTT. As protein: CSASLGQENEKLFF.

The CDR3 nucleotides read TGTGCCAGTAGAAGCCTACAGGGAGAGGAGCAGTACTTC. Its translation: CASRSLQGEEQYF. This sequence joins TRBV19 and TRBJ2-7; perhaps TRBD1 as D (6 bases). The CDR3 is 13 amino acids. Germline-derived CDR1 and CDR2 are LNHDA and SQIVND (reference sequence). V was shortened by 6 bases and J by 7 bases, with 16 bases between the two germline ends.

This chain links TRBV10-3 with TRBJ2-3; the match to TRBD2 covers 11 bases. This CDR3 is 16 amino acids long. J was trimmed by 5 bases and V by 3 bases; bases with no gene match: 7. Germline CDR1 and CDR2: ENHRY and SYGVKD. The CDR3 is CAISDHSGGALDTQYF. The CDR3 DNA sequence: TGTGCCATCAGTGATCATAGCGGGGGGGCGTTAGATACGCAGTATTTT.

This clone has a single count. This CDR3 reads CASSSLAQTNEQFF. For the CDR3, the DNA is TGTGCCAGCAGTTCGCTAGCGCAGACCAATGAGCAGTTCTTC. V gene TRBV28 combines with J gene TRBJ2-1, with D maybe TRBD2 (6 bases). The germline V and J ends were trimmed by 4 bases and 6 bases, with 13 bases remaining between them. Germline values: CDR1 MDHEN, CDR2 SYDVKM. The CDR3 is 14 amino acids.

The chain carries TRBV6-5 and TRBJ1-1; TRBD1 agrees at 7 bases. V trimming: 6 bases; J trimming: 8 bases; junction bases outside the gene matches: 9. The germline gives CDR1 MNHEY, CDR2 SVGAGI. CDR3 size: 13 residues. The CDR3 bases are TGTGCCAGCAGGTCACAGGGGCGAGGGGAAGCTTTCTTT. It encodes CASRSQGRGEAFF.

The rearrangement joins TRBV28 to TRBJ1-1; 7 bases agree with TRBD1. Unmatched junction bases numbered 6, after V lost 7 bases and J lost 1 base. The CDR3 has 14 amino acids. Germline V CDR1 and CDR2: MDHEN, SYDVKM. DNA for the CDR3: TGTGCCAGCAAAAAATACAGGGGGAACACTGAAGCTTTCTTT. It is translated as CASKKYRGNTEAFF.

This clone was seen once. The chain recombines TRBV10-3 with TRBJ1-3, with a weak D call TRBD1 (5 bases). V lost 4 bases and J lost 0, with 7 bases in between. Germline loops: CDR1 ENHRY, CDR2 SYGVKD. The CDR3 sequence is 14 residues long. In DNA form, the CDR3 reads TGTGCCATCAGTGCAGGGTCCTCTGGAAACACCATATATTTT. As protein: CAISAGSSGNTIYF.

This clone was counted between two and nine times. The genes are TRBV7-9 and TRBJ2-1; D perhaps matches TRBD2 (5 bases). CDR1 and CDR2 (germline): SEHNR, FQNEAQ (reference sequence). V lost 10 bases and J 1 base, leaving 14 bases between the germline ends. The CDR3 has 14 residues. The CDR3 nucleotides read TGTGCCACCGGAGGATCAGTTTCCTACAATGAGCAGTTCTTC. Amino acid sequence: CATGGSVSYNEQFF.

This clone was seen a few times. V gene TRBV27 combines with J gene TRBJ1-5; D remains ambiguous. The V gene's germline CDR1 is MNHEY and CDR2 SMNVEV (reference sequence). V was clipped by 5 bases and J by 4 bases, with 6 bases between them. The CDR3 contains 12 residues. In DNA, the CDR3 is TGTGCCAGCAGTGCCCAGAATCAGCCCCAGCATTTT. Its protein is CASSAQNQPQHF.